The T cell receptor (beta chain) described here comes from a study of blood T cell repertoires in COVID-19. The wider study: The study drew acute and convalescent COVID-19 samples from the United States, Italy and Spain. PBMCs, B-cell-depleted T cells, or T cells were the source of the cDNA or gDNA that made up the material.

Original analysis: Estimation of nucleated cell counts relied on the amplification of reference gene primers. Profiling relied on immunoSEQ multiplex PCR, and the TCRdb table lists in-frame clones only, not all of them. V, J and clone size are those of that table, while D and trimming were read from the DNA. Among approximately 310,000 clones, over 75% were seen once, and the ten largest hold approximately 8.1%. Sequenced input: peripheral blood. The source of this sequence is a woman aged 45-65 years who had recovered from COVID-19.

This chain's CDR3 is CASKWDRLNTGELFF. The CDR3 nucleotides are TGTGCCAGCAAATGGGACAGGCTGAACACCGGGGAGCTGTTTTTT. The chain carries TRBV2 and TRBJ2-2, with 8 positions matching TRBD1. CDR3 length: 15 amino acids. The V segment lost 7 bases and the J segment 1 base; nucleotides outside the gene matches: 5. Looked up from germline, CDR1 is SNHLY and CDR2 is FYNNEI.